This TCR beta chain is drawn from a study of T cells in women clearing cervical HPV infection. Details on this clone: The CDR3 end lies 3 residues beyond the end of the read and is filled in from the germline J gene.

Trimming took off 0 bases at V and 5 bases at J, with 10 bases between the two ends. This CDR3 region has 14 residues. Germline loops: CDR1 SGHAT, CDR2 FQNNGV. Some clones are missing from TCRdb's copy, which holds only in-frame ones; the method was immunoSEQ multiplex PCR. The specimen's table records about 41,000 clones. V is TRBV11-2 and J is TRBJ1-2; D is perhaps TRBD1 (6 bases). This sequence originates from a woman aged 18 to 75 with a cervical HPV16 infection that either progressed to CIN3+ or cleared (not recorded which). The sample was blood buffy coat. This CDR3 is CASSLEGALYGYTF. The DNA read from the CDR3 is TGTGCCAGCAGCTTAGAGGGGGCGCTTTATGGC.